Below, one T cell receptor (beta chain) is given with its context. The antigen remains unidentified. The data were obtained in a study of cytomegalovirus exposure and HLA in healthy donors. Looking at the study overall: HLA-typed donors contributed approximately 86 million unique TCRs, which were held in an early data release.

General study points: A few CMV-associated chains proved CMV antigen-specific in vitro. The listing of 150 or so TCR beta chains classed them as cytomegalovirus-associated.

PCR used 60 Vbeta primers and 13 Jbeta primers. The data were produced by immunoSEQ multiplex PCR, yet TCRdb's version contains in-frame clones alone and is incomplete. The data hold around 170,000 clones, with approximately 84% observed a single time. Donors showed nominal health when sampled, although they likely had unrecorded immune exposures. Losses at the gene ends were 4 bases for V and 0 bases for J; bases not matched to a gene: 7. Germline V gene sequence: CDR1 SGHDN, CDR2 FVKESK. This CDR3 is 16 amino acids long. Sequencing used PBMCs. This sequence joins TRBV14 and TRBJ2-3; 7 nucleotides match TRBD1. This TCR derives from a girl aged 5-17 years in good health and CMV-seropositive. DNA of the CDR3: TGTGCCAGCAGCCCCAGAGGGGGCGGGAGCACAGATACGCAGTATTTT. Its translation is CASSPRGGGSTDTQYF.